Listed here is a single T cell receptor (beta chain). Clones were sequenced by immunoSEQ multiplex PCR, and TCRdb holds only the in-frame ones, with some missing. Of about 220,000 clones listed, 75% to 95% are singletons. Germline trimming cut 5 bases from V and 4 bases from J; bases unmatched to any gene: 10. The CDR3 length is 15 residues. CDR1 SGHAT and CDR2 FQNNGV come from the germline V gene. The source of the sample is a study of cytomegalovirus exposure and HLA in healthy donors. The sample comprised PBMCs. The genes are TRBV11-2 and TRBJ1-2, with 7 bases fitting TRBD1. The receptor was isolated from a woman under 30 in good health and CMV-seronegative. The CDR3 bases are TGTGCCAGCAGCACCAGACAGGGCCCCCTCTATGGCTACACCTTC. Amino acids: CASSTRQGPLYGYTF.